This T cell receptor beta chain was documented in a study of regulatory T cells in long-lasting Graves disease. At least ten counts were recorded for this clonotype. No antigen is known for it. Regarding time point: newly diagnosed GD, antithyroid drugs for less than 3 months. From PBMCs, RNA was extracted and then used to make the TCR library. Germline trimming cut 0 bases from V and 4 bases from J; bases unmatched to any gene: 6. The CDR3 sequence is 15 residues long. Germline lookup yields CDR1 SGHKS and CDR2 YYEKEE (reference sequence). Study observations and caveats: Relative to new patients (966), persistent patients exhibited greater sharing of public clonotypes (over 2,500).

HTBI primers from iRepertoire and Arm-PCR of CDR3 regions yielded the TCR beta libraries. TCRdb recomputed calls from the multiplex PCR reads with MiXCR, one row per CDR3 protein. The sample contains roughly 560,000 distinct CDR3 sequences, about 16% of which appear only once. This sample also appeared in a second study, on T cells in Graves' hyperthyroidism and ophthalmopathy. As that study records: Newly diagnosed hyperthyroidism patients aged 18 to 65 years had disease lasting under 2 months. Stable hyperthyroidism and ophthalmopathy were separated using 13 V-J signatures. Ophthalmopathy got predicted by the model a median approximately 6 months before its onset.

V usage is TRBV5-5 and J usage is TRBJ1-2, with 7 bases identical to TRBD1. Sequencing used peripheral blood mononuclear cells (PBMCs), obtained at new diagnosis, from a patient treated with antithyroid drugs. The source of this sequence is a woman aged 35-65 years with Graves disease. CDR3 DNA: TGTGCCAGCAGCTTGGCGGCGGGACAGAGCTATGGCTACACCTTC. Protein sequence: CASSLAAGQSYGYTF.